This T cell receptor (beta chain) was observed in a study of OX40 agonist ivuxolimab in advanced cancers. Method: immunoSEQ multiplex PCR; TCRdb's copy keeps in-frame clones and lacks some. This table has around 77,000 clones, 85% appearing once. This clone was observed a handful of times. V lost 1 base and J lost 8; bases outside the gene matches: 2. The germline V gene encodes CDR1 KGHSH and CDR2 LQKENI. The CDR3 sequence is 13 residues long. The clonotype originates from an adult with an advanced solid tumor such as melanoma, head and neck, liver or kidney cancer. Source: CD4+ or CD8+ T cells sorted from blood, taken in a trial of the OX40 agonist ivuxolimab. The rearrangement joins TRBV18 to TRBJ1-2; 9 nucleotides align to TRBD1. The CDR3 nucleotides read TGTGCCAGCTCACCACGACAGGGGGAGGGCTACACCTTC. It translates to CASSPRQGEGYTF.